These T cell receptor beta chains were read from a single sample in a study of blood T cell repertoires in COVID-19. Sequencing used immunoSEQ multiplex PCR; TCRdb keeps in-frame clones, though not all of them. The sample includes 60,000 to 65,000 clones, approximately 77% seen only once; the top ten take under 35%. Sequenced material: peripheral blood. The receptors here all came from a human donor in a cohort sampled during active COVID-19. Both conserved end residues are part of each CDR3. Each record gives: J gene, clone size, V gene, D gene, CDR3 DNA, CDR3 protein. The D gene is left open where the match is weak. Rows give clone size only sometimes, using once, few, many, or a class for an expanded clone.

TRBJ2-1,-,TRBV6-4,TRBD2,TGTGCCAGCAGTGGTCAAGCGGGGGGGTACAATGAGCAGTTCTTC,CASSGQAGGYNEQFF
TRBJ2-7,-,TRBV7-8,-,TGTGCCAGCAGCCTTCGCGAGGCCTCCTACGAGCAGTACTTC,CASSLREASYEQYF
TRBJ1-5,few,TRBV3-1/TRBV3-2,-,TGTGCCAGCAGCCAAGGGGGCCATCAGCCCCAGCATTTT,CASSQGGHQPQHF
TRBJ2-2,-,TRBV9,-,TGTGCCAGCAGCGTAGTAGGAGGGAACACCGGGGAGCTGTTTTTT,CASSVVGGNTGELFF
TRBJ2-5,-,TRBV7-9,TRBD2,TGTGCCAGCAGCCCAATAGCGGGAGGGCCGAGTGAGACCCAGTACTTC,CASSPIAGGPSETQYF
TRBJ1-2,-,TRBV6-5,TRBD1,TGTGCCAGCAGGGGACAGGGTCGAAGCTATGGCTACACCTTC,CASRGQGRSYGYTF
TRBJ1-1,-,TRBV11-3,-,TGTGCCAGCAGCCCAAGACAGACCGCTGAAGCTTTCTTT,CASSPRQTAEAFF
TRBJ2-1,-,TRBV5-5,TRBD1,TGTGCCAGCAGCTTGGTAGGGACAGGGGCCAATGAGCAGTTCTTC,CASSLVGTGANEQFF
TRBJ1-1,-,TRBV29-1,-,TGCAGCGTTCACACTTCCCCCCCAAAGGGGCCGAACACTGAAGCTTTCTTT,CSVHTSPPKGPNTEAFF
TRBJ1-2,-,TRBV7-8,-,TGTGCCAGCAGCCCCCAGGGCCCCTATGGCTACACCTTC,CASSPQGPYGYTF
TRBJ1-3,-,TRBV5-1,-,TGCGCCAGCAGCTTAAGAGAATCCTCTGGAAACACCATATATTTT,CASSLRESSGNTIYF
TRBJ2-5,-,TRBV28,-,TGTGCCAGCAGTTTAGGGGCCCCACCGGCCCAGTACTTC,CASSLGAPPAQYF
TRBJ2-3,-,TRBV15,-,TGTGCCACCAGCAGAACGACTAGTTCAGATACGCAGTATTTT,CATSRTTSSDTQYF
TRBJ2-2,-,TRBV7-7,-,TGTGCTAGCAGCCCACAGAACACCGGGGAGCTGTTTTTT,CASSPQNTGELFF
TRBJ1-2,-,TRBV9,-,TGTGCCAGCAGCGCAGACACGTTTGGCGGCTACACCTTC,CASSADTFGGYTF
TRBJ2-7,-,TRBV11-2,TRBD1,TGTGCCAGCAGCTTCAACAGGGGGCAGAGTGAGCAGTACTTC,CASSFNRGQSEQYF
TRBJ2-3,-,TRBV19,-,TGTGCCAGTAGGGGACATGGCACAGATACGCAGTATTTT,CASRGHGTDTQYF
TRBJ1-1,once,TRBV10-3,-,TGTGCCACCTGCTCTGACAGCATGAACACTGAAGCTTTCTTT,CATCSDSMNTEAFF
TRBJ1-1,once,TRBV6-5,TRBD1,TGTGCCAGCAGTTACTCCCGGACAGGGGGACCTGAAGCTTTCTTT,CASSYSRTGGPEAFF
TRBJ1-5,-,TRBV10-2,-,TGCGCCAGCAGTGCTTACGGGGGGTTTGGCAATCAGCCCCAGCATTTT,CASSAYGGFGNQPQHF
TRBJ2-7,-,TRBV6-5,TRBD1,TGTGCCAGCAGCGACCGGGACAGGGACCCCTTCTTC,CASSDRDRDPFF
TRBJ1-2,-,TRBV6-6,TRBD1,TGTGCCAGCAGTGGCGATAGGGACAGAAGCTATGGCTACACCTTC,CASSGDRDRSYGYTF
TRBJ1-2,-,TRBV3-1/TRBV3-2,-,TGTGCCAGCAGCCACGGGTACACCGCCTCCCTACGCTATGGCTACACCTTC,CASSHGYTASLRYGYTF
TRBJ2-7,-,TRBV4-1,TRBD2,TGCGCCAGCAGCCACCGACTAGCGGGGGGGTACGAGCAGTACTTC,CASSHRLAGGYEQYF
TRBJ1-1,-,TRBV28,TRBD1,TGTGCCAGCAGTCCACAGGGGGCAACGGCTGAAGCTTTCTTT,CASSPQGATAEAFF
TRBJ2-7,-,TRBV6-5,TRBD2,TGTGCCAGCACCCCCTCCAGCGGGAGCTACGAGCAGTACTTC,CASTPSSGSYEQYF
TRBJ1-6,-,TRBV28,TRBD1,TGTGCCAGCAGCCGACAGGGTTCTTCACCCCTCCACTTT,CASSRQGSSPLHF
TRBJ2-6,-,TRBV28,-,TGTGCCAGCAGTCTCCACGGCTCTGGGGCCAACGTCCTGACTTTC,CASSLHGSGANVLTF
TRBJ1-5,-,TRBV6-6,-,TGTGCCAGCAGTTACGTAGGGGATCAGCCCCAGCATTTT,CASSYVGDQPQHF
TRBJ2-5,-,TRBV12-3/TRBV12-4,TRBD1,TGTGCCAGCAACCCAGGGGGTCAAGAGACCCAGTACTTC,CASNPGGQETQYF
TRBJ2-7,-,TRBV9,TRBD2,TGTGCCAGCAGCGTAGAAGCGGGGGGGCCCGAGCAGTACTTC,CASSVEAGGPEQYF
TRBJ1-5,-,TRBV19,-,TGTGCCAGTAGTATAGACAGGGGCGATCAGCCCCAGCATTTT,CASSIDRGDQPQHF
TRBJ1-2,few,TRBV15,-,TGTGCCACCAGCAGGGACTCTGGCTACACCTTC,CATSRDSGYTF
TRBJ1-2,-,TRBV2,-,TGTGCCAGCAGTTACGCGGGCGGCTACACCTTC,CASSYAGGYTF
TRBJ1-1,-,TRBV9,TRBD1,TGTGCCACTTCGACAGGGTTAGACACTGAAGCTTTCTTT,CATSTGLDTEAFF
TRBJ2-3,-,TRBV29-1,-,TGCAGCGTTGAAGAGGGGCAGCGCACAGATACGCAGTATTTT,CSVEEGQRTDTQYF
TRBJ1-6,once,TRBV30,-,TGTGCCTGGAGTGCTCCGACACAACCCCTCCACTTT,CAWSAPTQPLHF
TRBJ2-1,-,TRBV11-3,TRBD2,TGTGCCAGCAGCTCGAGCGGGACCTCCTACAATGAGCAGTTCTTC,CASSSSGTSYNEQFF
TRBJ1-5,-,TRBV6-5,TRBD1,TGTGCCAGCAGGTTACAGGGGGATCAGCCCCAGCATTTT,CASRLQGDQPQHF
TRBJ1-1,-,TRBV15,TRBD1,TGTGCCACCAGCAGTAGACAGGGGGCAGGTGAAGCTTTCTTT,CATSSRQGAGEAFF
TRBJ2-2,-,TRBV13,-,TGTGCCAGCAGCGCCACGCGCACCTCGAACACCGGGGAGCTGTTTTTT,CASSATRTSNTGELFF
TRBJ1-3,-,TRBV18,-,TGTGCCAGCTCACCACCCGGGAACCGAAACACCATATATTTT,CASSPPGNRNTIYF